What follows describes a single T cell receptor beta chain. What it binds is not known. Germline V lookup: CDR1 SGHAT, CDR2 FQNNGV. The CDR3 sequence is 12 residues long. V lost 4 bases, J lost 6 bases, and 4 bases lay in between. The data were obtained in a study of CD8+ T cells in alopecia areata. Whole-study findings and limits: Scalp lesions, especially in alopecia totalis/universalis, had higher clonality than normal scalp. For baseline CD8+ expansion, any link to response stays uncertain with one nonresponder.

The treatment denotes: oral pan-JAK inhibitor, 5-10 mg twice daily. Punch biopsies of lesional scalp, plus peripheral blood, were taken from alopecia areata patients. Extracted RNA was reverse transcribed into cDNA, the sequencing template. TCRdb's table, derived via immunoSEQ multiplex PCR, lists solely in-frame clones and lacks some. In the table there are just over 150,000 clones, approximately 65% of which are singletons. Sequencing was performed on CD4+ T cells sorted from blood, taken at week 4, from a patient treated with tofacitinib. The V and J genes are TRBV11-2 and TRBJ1-6; D uncertain. The source is a human donor with alopecia areata. CDR3 sequence: CASSSLNSPLHF. CDR3 bases: TGTGCCAGCAGCTCCCTTAATTCACCCCTCCACTTT.